This T cell receptor beta chain is drawn from a study of blood T cell repertoires in COVID-19. Across the whole study: Samples taken during acute and convalescent COVID-19 were collected in the United States, Italy and Spain. The cDNA or gDNA used as material had been derived from T cells, B-cell-depleted T cells, or PBMCs.

This CDR3 contains 17 residues. Trimming cost V 5 bases and J 8 bases, with 25 bases left between them. The germline V gene encodes CDR1 SGHTA and CDR2 FQGNSA. The authors' processing: Amplified reference gene primers provided the basis for estimating nucleated cell counts. Profiled with immunoSEQ multiplex PCR; TCRdb holds only in-frame clones, not every one. The DNA was the basis for D and trimming; V, J and clone size are from that table. The repertoire holds 99,000 or so clones, with roughly nine tenths as singletons. The sequence came from a human donor in a cohort sampled during active COVID-19. The sequenced material came from peripheral blood. The chain is built from TRBV7-2 and TRBJ2-1; D is perhaps TRBD1 (7 bases). CDR3 sequence (DNA): TGTGCCAGCAGCCCGCGGGAAGGGGGCCGTCGGGGTGATGAGCAGTTCTTC. It is translated as CASSPREGGRRGDEQFF. The full variable domain, completed using reference TRBV7-2 and TRBJ2-1, is GAGVSQSPSNKVTEKGKDVELRCDPISGHTALYWYRQSLGQGLEFLIYFQGNSAPDKSGLPSDRFSAERTGGSVSTLTIQRTQQEDSAVYLCASSPREGGRRGDEQFFGPGTRLTVL.